These T cell receptor beta chains were read from a single sample in a study of follicular helper T cells after annual influenza vaccination. TCRdb keeps only in-frame clones here, not all; method: immunoSEQ multiplex PCR. The top ten hold around 3.5% of the sample, which has approximately 12,000 clones, 80% seen once. The sample in question was CXCR5+ CD38- circulating T follicular helper cells from blood, obtained on the day of influenza vaccination. The receptor set was obtained from an adult who received the influenza vaccine. CDR3s include the opening cysteine and the closing phenylalanine or tryptophan. The D gene is left open where the match is weak. Not all rows give a size; the values are once, few, many and, for expanded clones, a class.

clone size: NA
D gene: NA
V gene: TRBV21-1
J gene: TRBJ2-7
CDR3 DNA: TGTGCCAGCAGCATCCCGGCTAGCGGGACCAACGAGCAGTACTTC
CDR3 protein: CASSIPASGTNEQYF

clone size: NA
D gene: NA
V gene: TRBV6-4
J gene: TRBJ2-7
CDR3 DNA: TGTGCCAGCAGCGGGACTTCAGAGACCTACGAGCAGTACTTC
CDR3 protein: CASSGTSETYEQYF

clone size: NA
D gene: NA
V gene: TRBV19
J gene: TRBJ2-4
CDR3 DNA: TGTGCCAGTAGTAACCAGGGAAGAGGGTCGTCCAAAAACATTCAGTACTTC
CDR3 protein: CASSNQGRGSSKNIQYF

clone size: NA
D gene: TRBD1
V gene: TRBV29-1
J gene: TRBJ2-3
CDR3 DNA: TGCAGCGTTGGACACTCAACAGGGGCAGATACGCAGTATTTT
CDR3 protein: CSVGHSTGADTQYF

clone size: once
D gene: TRBD2
V gene: TRBV9
J gene: TRBJ2-3
CDR3 DNA: TGTGCCAGCAGCGTAGGTAATAGCGGGGGGAACACAGATACGCAGTATTTT
CDR3 protein: CASSVGNSGGNTDTQYF

clone size: NA
D gene: TRBD1
V gene: TRBV28
J gene: TRBJ1-2
CDR3 DNA: TGTGCCAGCTCTCTGATTACAACAGGGGGCGCCTATGGCTACACCTTC
CDR3 protein: CASSLITTGGAYGYTF

clone size: once
D gene: NA
V gene: TRBV7-2
J gene: TRBJ2-5
CDR3 DNA: TGTGCCAGCAGCTTAGAGGGGGGTTTAAGCGAGACCCAGTACTTC
CDR3 protein: CASSLEGGLSETQYF

clone size: NA
D gene: NA
V gene: TRBV6-5
J gene: TRBJ2-7
CDR3 DNA: TGTGCCAGCGGCCCAAGTTTCTACGAGCAGTACTTC
CDR3 protein: CASGPSFYEQYF

clone size: few
D gene: TRBD1
V gene: TRBV2
J gene: TRBJ2-2
CDR3 DNA: TGTGCCAGCAGCCGACAGGGATCAAACACCGGGGAGCTGTTTTTT
CDR3 protein: CASSRQGSNTGELFF

clone size: NA
D gene: NA
V gene: TRBV5-1
J gene: TRBJ1-5
CDR3 DNA: TGCGCCAGCAGCTTGGGTGAGACACTTAATCAGCCCCAGCATTTT
CDR3 protein: CASSLGETLNQPQHF

clone size: few
D gene: TRBD2
V gene: TRBV5-1
J gene: TRBJ2-7
CDR3 DNA: TGCGCCAGCAGTGAGCGGGGGGTTCCCTACGAGCAGTACTTC
CDR3 protein: CASSERGVPYEQYF

clone size: NA
D gene: TRBD1
V gene: TRBV27
J gene: TRBJ1-2
CDR3 DNA: TGTGCCAGCAGTCCGGACAGGGGTAGAATGAACTATGGCTACACCTTC
CDR3 protein: CASSPDRGRMNYGYTF

clone size: NA
D gene: NA
V gene: TRBV5-1
J gene: TRBJ2-5
CDR3 DNA: TGCGCCAGCAGCTTGTATGGCAGGGGGGTGGAGACCCAGTACTTC
CDR3 protein: CASSLYGRGVETQYF

clone size: NA
D gene: TRBD1
V gene: TRBV28
J gene: TRBJ2-7
CDR3 DNA: TGTGCCAGCAGTTCGGGACAGGGCTACGAGCAGTACTTC
CDR3 protein: CASSSGQGYEQYF

clone size: NA
D gene: TRBD2
V gene: TRBV7-2
J gene: TRBJ2-2
CDR3 DNA: TGTGCCAGCAGCCTCGGGACTAGCGGCACCGGGGAGCTGTTTTTT
CDR3 protein: CASSLGTSGTGELFF

clone size: NA
D gene: TRBD2
V gene: TRBV4-2
J gene: TRBJ2-1
CDR3 DNA: TGTGCCAGCAGCCAAGATCGCATCACTGGCCTAGCGGGGGGGCCGAGGGTGGGGCAGTTCTTC
CDR3 protein: CASSQDRITGLAGGPRVGQFF

clone size: NA
D gene: TRBD2
V gene: TRBV5-1
J gene: TRBJ2-7
CDR3 DNA: TGCGCCAGCAGCTACACTAGCGGGGGGCGAAACGTAGGGTACGAGCAGTACTTC
CDR3 protein: CASSYTSGGRNVGYEQYF

clone size: NA
D gene: TRBD1
V gene: TRBV6-1
J gene: TRBJ1-5
CDR3 DNA: TGTGCCAGCAGTGTGGGACAGGGGGCGGAACAGCCCCAGCATTTT
CDR3 protein: CASSVGQGAEQPQHF

clone size: NA
D gene: NA
V gene: TRBV15
J gene: TRBJ2-7
CDR3 DNA: TGTGCCACCAGCAGAGATTCGCAGAGCTCCTACGAGCAGTACTTC
CDR3 protein: CATSRDSQSSYEQYF

clone size: NA
D gene: NA
V gene: TRBV5-1
J gene: TRBJ2-2
CDR3 DNA: TGCGCCAGCAGCTGGTCCGTCGGGGGGCGGATCACCGGGGAGCTGTTTTTT
CDR3 protein: CASSWSVGGRITGELFF

clone size: few
D gene: TRBD1
V gene: TRBV30
J gene: TRBJ2-2
CDR3 DNA: TGTGCCTGGAGTGATATCACAGGGGTTTTCACCGGGGAGCTGTTTTTT
CDR3 protein: CAWSDITGVFTGELFF

clone size: few
D gene: NA
V gene: TRBV2
J gene: TRBJ2-1
CDR3 DNA: TGTGCCAGCAATAGGAGGGCGGTAAACTACAATGAGCAGTTCTTC
CDR3 protein: CASNRRAVNYNEQFF